The clone carrying this T cell receptor beta chain was picked up a small number of times. The data stem from a study of blood T cell repertoires in COVID-19. The overall study: The United States, Italy and Spain were the sources of the acute and convalescent COVID-19 samples. T cells, B-cell-depleted T cells, or PBMCs provided the cDNA or gDNA that served as material.

The CDR3 extends over 13 amino acids. The V gene's germline CDR1 is SEHNR and CDR2 FQNEAQ (reference sequence). The V segment lost 3 bases and the J segment 3 bases; nucleotides outside the gene matches: 1. Original handling: Estimation of nucleated cell counts relied on the amplification of reference gene primers. Profiled with immunoSEQ multiplex PCR; TCRdb holds only in-frame clones, not every one. For V, J and clone size, that table is used; D and trimming come from the DNA. The top ten hold about 6% of the sample, which has approximately 6,000 clones, around 90% seen once. The V call is TRBV7-9, the J call TRBJ1-2, with TRBD1 matching 7 bases. This clonotype originated in a man in his sixties with acute or convalescent COVID-19. The material sequenced was peripheral blood. CDR3 sequence reads: CASSFGTDYGYTF. The CDR3 nucleotides are TGTGCCAGCAGCTTTGGGACAGACTATGGCTACACCTTC.